These 15 T cell receptor beta chains originate from one sample sequenced in a study of blood T cell repertoires in COVID-19. Clones were read by immunoSEQ multiplex PCR, and TCRdb kept only the in-frame ones, dropping some. The sample consists of more than 50,000 clones, 75% to 85% of them appearing once. Specimen: peripheral blood. These receptors were collected from a human donor in a cohort sampled during active COVID-19.

The chain recombines TRBV6-5 with TRBJ2-7; D not certain. The CDR3 is 15 amino acids. Germline V gene sequence: CDR1 MNHEY, CDR2 SVGAGI. V shed 0 bases and J shed 3 bases, with 12 bases lying between them. In DNA form, the CDR3 reads TGTGCCAGCAGTTACTCTGCTAGAGTGGACTACGAGCAGTACTTC. Translated, it gives CASSYSARVDYEQYF.

This clone appeared a single time. The genes are TRBV5-1 and TRBJ1-5, with 7 nucleotides matching TRBD1. The CDR3 contains 15 residues. Germline trimming cut 4 bases from V and 4 bases from J; bases unmatched to any gene: 8. Germline V gene data show CDR1 as SGHRS and CDR2 as YFSETQ. The CDR3 DNA is TGCGCCAGCAGCCGGGACAGTTCGGGAAATCAGCCCCAGCATTTT. It codes for CASSRDSSGNQPQHF.

This chain connects TRBV12-3 or TRBV12-4 to TRBJ1-1; TRBD1 agrees at 8 bases. The CDR3 has 13 residues. V lost 7 bases and J lost 10; bases outside the gene matches: 11. The CDR3: CASTDGQGLPAFF. The CDR3 nucleotides are TGTGCCAGCACCGATGGACAGGGTTTACCAGCTTTCTTT.

The chain carries TRBV6-1 and TRBJ1-2; possibly TRBD1 for D (5 bases). Trimming shortened V by 2 bases and J by 7 bases, and 8 bases separated the two germline ends. This CDR3 contains 12 residues. CDR1 and CDR2 from the germline V gene are MNHNS and SASEGT. CDR3 in DNA: TGTGCCAGCAGTGAAACAGGTCTTGGCTACACCTTC. As protein: CASSETGLGYTF.

V usage is TRBV29-1 and J usage is TRBJ2-1; 7 bases match TRBD2. Unmatched junction bases numbered 12, after V lost 7 bases and J lost 6 bases. The CDR3 is 14 amino acids. CDR1 is SQVTM and CDR2 is ANQGSEA in the germline V gene. The DNA of the CDR3 is TGCAGCGGAATAACGGGGGGTGGGATCAATGAGCAGTTCTTC. The encoded protein is CSGITGGGINEQFF.

The chain uses TRBV6-5 and TRBJ1-4, with a weak D call TRBD1 (6 bases). The CDR3 has 15 amino acids. V gave up 6 bases and J gave up 2 bases, with 13 bases separating them. The germline V gene encodes CDR1 MNHEY and CDR2 SVGAGI. This CDR3 is CASRPTGLTNEKLFF. The CDR3, as DNA: TGTGCCAGCAGGCCGACAGGCCTCACTAATGAAAAACTGTTTTTT.

The genes are TRBV4-2 and TRBJ2-5, with D perhaps TRBD2 (6 bases). Trimming took 0 bases from V and 7 from J, leaving 15 bases between them. CDR3 size: 15 residues. Germline V CDR1 and CDR2: LGHNA, YNFKEQ. The CDR3 nucleotides are TGTGCCAGCAGCCAAGATTGGGCGGCAGCGGGGACCCAGTACTTC. Translated, it gives CASSQDWAAAGTQYF.

V gene TRBV5-6 combines with J gene TRBJ1-2; D is unresolved. Germline-derived CDR1 and CDR2 are SGHDT and YYEEEE. Trimming removed 4 bases at V and 8 bases at J, with 15 bases between. The CDR3 is 13 residues long. The CDR3 region has the DNA TGTGCCAGCAGCACGCCGGGGAGCGACGGCTACACCTTC. Protein product: CASSTPGSDGYTF.

By proportion, this clone is medium-sized. The chain carries TRBV6-2 or TRBV6-3 and TRBJ2-5; D possibly corresponds to TRBD1 (5 bases). Germline CDR1 reads MNHEY; CDR2 reads SVGEGT. The CDR3 covers 14 residues. V was clipped by 4 bases and J by 5 bases, with 14 bases between them. The CDR3 coding sequence is TGTGCCAGCAGTTTCCTACAGGAGATTGAGACCCAGTACTTC. Translating gives CASSFLQEIETQYF.

The V and J genes are TRBV7-2 and TRBJ2-1; 8 nucleotides agree with TRBD1. CDR1 is SGHTA, CDR2 FQGNSA, per germline. The CDR3 extends over 15 amino acids. V trimming: 6 bases; J trimming: 0 bases; junction bases outside the gene matches: 4. In DNA, the CDR3 is TGTGCCAGCAGGGCCGACAGGGGCTCCTACAATGAGCAGTTCTTC. Amino acid sequence: CASRADRGSYNEQFF.

The V gene is TRBV5-1, the J gene TRBJ1-3; 11 bases line up with TRBD1. This CDR3 region has 17 residues. The germline gives CDR1 SGHRS, CDR2 YFSETQ. With 4 bases clipped from V and 0 bases from J, the junction kept 6 bases outside the gene matches. The CDR3 here is CASSPKDRGLSGNTIYF. The DNA for the CDR3 is TGCGCCAGCAGCCCAAAGGACAGGGGGCTCTCTGGAAACACCATATATTTT.

V is TRBV5-1 and J is TRBJ1-4, with 7 bases fitting TRBD1. The CDR3 is 15 amino acids. The trim removed 2 bases at V and 4 bases at J, leaving 5 bases unmatched. CDR1 SGHRS and CDR2 YFSETQ come from the germline V gene. The CDR3 DNA reads as TGCGCCAGCAGCTTCGGCGGGACAGATAATGAAAAACTGTTTTTT. Residues: CASSFGGTDNEKLFF. Full variable domain (rest looked up from reference TRBV5-1 and TRBJ1-4): KAGVTQTPRYLIKTRGQQVTLSCSPISGHRSVSWYQQTPGQGLQFLFEYFSETQRNKGNFPGRFSGRQFSNSRSEMNVSTLELGDSALYLCASSFGGTDNEKLFFGSGTQLSVL.

A remark on this clone: The same CDR3 is also encoded by other DNA sequences in this sample. The chain uses TRBV18 and TRBJ1-1; D possibly corresponds to TRBD1 (5 bases). Deletions cut 3 bases from V and 1 base from J, with 6 bases between. This CDR3 region has 13 residues. The germline gives CDR1 KGHSH, CDR2 LQKENI. CDR3 loop: CASSPQGNTEAFF. The CDR3 nucleotides read TGTGCCAGCTCACCCCAGGGGAACACTGAAGCTTTCTTT. Combining the CDR3 with reference TRBV18 and TRBJ1-1 gives the whole variable domain NAGVMQNPRHLVRRRGQEARLRCSPMKGHSHVYWYRQLPEEGLKFMVYLQKENIIDESGMPKERFSAEFPKEGPSILRIQQVVRGDSAAYFCASSPQGNTEAFFGQGTRLTVV.

The gene calls are TRBV3-1 (or the pseudogene TRBV3-2) and TRBJ1-6; D is unresolved. Trimming removed 0 bases at V and 5 bases at J, with 14 bases between. CDR3 length equals 17 residues. CDR1 and CDR2 (germline): LGHDT, YNNKEL (reference sequence). CDR3 sequence: CASSQDGSGRNNSPLHF. CDR3 DNA: TGTGCCAGCAGCCAAGATGGTTCGGGGAGGAATAATTCACCCCTCCACTTT.

The V call is TRBV7-9, the J call TRBJ2-1; D ambiguous. The germline V and J ends were trimmed by 5 bases and 0 bases, with 14 bases remaining between them. The CDR3 is 16 residues long. In germline, CDR1 is SEHNR, CDR2 FQNEAQ (reference sequence). The CDR3 is CASSRPAVSSYNEQFF. CDR3 DNA sequence: TGTGCCAGCAGCCGCCCCGCGGTGAGCTCCTACAATGAGCAGTTCTTC. Variable domain in full (rest from reference TRBV7-9 and TRBJ2-1): DTGVSQNPRHKITKRGQNVTFRCDPISEHNRLYWYRQTLGQGPEFLTYFQNEAQLEKSRLLSDRFSAERPKGSFSTLEIQRTEQGDSAMYLCASSRPAVSSYNEQFFGPGTRLTVL.